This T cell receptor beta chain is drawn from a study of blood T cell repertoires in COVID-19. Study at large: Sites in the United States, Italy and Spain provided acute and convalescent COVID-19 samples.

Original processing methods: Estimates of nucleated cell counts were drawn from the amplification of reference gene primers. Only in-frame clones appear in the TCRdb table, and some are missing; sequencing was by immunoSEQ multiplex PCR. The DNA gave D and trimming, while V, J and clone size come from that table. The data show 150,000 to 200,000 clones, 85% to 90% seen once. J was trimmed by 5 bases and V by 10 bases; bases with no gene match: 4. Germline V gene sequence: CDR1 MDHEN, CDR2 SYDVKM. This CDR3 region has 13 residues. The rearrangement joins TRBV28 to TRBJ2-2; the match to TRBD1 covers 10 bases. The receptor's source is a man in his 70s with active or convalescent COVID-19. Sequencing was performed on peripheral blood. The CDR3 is CATDRGPTGELFF. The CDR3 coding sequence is TGTGCCACTGACAGGGGGCCGACCGGGGAGCTGTTTTTT.